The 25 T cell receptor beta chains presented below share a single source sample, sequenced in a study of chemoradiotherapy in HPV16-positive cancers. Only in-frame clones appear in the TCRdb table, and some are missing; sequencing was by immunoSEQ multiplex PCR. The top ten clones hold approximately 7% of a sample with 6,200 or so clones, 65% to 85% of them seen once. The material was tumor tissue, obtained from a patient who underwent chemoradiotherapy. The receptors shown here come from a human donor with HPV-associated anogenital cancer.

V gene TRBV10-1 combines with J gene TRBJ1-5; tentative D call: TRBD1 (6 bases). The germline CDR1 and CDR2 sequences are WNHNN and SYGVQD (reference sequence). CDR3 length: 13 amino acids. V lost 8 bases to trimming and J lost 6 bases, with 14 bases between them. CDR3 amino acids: CASSAGAGQPQHF. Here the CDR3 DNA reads TGCGCCAGCTCTGCGGGGGCAGGTCAGCCCCAGCATTTT.

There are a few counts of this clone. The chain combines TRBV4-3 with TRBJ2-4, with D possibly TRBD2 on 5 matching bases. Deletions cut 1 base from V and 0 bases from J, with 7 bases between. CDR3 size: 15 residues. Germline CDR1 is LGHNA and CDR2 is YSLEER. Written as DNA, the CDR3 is TGCGCCAGCAGCCAAGGACGGGGAGCCAAAAACATTCAGTACTTC. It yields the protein CASSQGRGAKNIQYF.

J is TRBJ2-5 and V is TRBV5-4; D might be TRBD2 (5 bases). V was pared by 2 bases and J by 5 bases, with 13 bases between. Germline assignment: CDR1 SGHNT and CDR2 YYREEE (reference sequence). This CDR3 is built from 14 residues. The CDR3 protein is CASSFNGGGETQYF. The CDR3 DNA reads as TGTGCCAGCAGCTTTAACGGCGGCGGGGAGACCCAGTACTTC.

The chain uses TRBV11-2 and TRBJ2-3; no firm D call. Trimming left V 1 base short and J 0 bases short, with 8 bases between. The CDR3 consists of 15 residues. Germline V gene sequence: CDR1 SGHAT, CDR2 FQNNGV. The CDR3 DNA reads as TGTGCCAGCAGCTTAGTGTCGGTGAGCACAGATACGCAGTATTTT. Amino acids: CASSLVSVSTDTQYF.

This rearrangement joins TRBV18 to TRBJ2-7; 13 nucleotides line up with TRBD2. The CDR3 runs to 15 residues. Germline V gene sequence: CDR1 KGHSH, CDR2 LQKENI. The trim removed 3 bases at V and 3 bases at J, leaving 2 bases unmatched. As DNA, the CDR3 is TGTGCCAGCTCACCGACTAGCGGGAGGATCTACGAGCAGTACTTC. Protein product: CASSPTSGRIYEQYF.

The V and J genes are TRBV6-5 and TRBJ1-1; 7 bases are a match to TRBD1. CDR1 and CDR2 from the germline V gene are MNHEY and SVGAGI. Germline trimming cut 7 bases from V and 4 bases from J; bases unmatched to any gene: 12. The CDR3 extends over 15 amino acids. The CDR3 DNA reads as TGTGCCAGCACCCAGGGGGTTGGGGGGGCCACTGAAGCTTTCTTT. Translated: CASTQGVGGATEAFF.

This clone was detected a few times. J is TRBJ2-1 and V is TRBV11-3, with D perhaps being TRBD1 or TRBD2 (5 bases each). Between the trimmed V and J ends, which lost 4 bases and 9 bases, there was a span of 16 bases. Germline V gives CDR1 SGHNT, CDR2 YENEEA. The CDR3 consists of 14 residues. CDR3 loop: CASSSRTGRGEQFF. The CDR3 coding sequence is TGTGCCAGCAGCTCTAGGACGGGGCGAGGTGAGCAGTTCTTC.

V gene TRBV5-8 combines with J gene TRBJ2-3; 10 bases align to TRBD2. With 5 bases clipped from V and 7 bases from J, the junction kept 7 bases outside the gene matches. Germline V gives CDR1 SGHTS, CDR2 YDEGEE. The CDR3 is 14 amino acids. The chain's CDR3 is CASSQTSGTYTQYF. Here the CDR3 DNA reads TGTGCCAGCAGTCAAACTAGCGGGACTTATACGCAGTATTTT.

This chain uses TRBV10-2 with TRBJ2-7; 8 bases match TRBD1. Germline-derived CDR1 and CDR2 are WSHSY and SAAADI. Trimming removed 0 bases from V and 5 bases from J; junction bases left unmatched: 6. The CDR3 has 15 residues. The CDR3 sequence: CASSESRTGFHEQYF. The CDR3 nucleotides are TGCGCCAGCAGTGAGTCTAGGACAGGGTTTCACGAGCAGTACTTC.

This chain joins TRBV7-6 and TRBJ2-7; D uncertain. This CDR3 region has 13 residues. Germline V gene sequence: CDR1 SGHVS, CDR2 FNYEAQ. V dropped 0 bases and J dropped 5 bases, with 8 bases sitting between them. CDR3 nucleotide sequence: TGTGCCAGCAGCTTAGCGGAAAGAAACGAGCAGTACTTC. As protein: CASSLAERNEQYF.

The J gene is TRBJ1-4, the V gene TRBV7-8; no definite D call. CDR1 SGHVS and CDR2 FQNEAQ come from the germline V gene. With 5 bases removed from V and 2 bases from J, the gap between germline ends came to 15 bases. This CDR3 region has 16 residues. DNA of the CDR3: TGTGCCAGCAGCCAGTCATGGGGAACCACTAATGAAAAACTGTTTTTT. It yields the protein CASSQSWGTTNEKLFF.

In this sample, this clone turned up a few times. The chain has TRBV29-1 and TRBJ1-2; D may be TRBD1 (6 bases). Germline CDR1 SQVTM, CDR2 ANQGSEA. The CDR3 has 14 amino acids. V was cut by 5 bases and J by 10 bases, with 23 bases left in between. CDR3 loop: CSVPGQGGRNDYTF. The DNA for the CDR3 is TGCAGCGTTCCGGGACAAGGCGGTAGGAATGACTACACCTTC.

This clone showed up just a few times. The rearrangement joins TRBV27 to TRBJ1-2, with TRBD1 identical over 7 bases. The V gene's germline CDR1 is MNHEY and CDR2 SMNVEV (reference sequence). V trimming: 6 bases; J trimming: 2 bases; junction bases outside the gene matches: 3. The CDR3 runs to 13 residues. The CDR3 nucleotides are TGTGCCAGCAGGTCGACAGGGAACTATGGCTACACCTTC. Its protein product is CASRSTGNYGYTF.

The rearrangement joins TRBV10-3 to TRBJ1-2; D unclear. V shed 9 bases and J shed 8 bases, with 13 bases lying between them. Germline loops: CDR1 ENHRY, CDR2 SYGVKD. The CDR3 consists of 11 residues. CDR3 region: CAMSLGVGYTF. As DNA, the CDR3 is TGTGCCATGTCCCTCGGGGTAGGCTACACCTTC.

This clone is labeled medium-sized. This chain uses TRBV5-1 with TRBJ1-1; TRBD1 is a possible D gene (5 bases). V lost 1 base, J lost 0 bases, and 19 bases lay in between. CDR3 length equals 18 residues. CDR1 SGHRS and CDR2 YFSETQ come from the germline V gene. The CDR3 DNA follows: TGCGCCAGCAGCTTGAGGGGAGGGCAGGGAATAATGAACACTGAAGCTTTCTTT. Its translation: CASSLRGGQGIMNTEAFF.

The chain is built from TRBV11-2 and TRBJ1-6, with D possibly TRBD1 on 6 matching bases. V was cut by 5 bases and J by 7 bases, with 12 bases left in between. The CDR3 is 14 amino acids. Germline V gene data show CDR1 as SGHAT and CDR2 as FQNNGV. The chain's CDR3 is CASSPTGFNSPLHF. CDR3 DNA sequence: TGTGCCAGCAGCCCCACAGGGTTCAATTCACCCCTCCACTTT.

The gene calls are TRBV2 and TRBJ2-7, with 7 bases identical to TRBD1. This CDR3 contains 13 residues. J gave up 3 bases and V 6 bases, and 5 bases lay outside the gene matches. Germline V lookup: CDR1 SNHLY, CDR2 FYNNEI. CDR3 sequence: CASRDRDRYEQYF. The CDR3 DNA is TGTGCCAGCAGAGACAGGGACCGCTACGAGCAGTACTTC.

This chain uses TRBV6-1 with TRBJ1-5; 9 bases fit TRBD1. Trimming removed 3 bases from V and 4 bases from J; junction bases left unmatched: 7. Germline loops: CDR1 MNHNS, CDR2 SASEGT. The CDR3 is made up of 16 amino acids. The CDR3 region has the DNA TGTGCCAGCAGTGAGGGGACAGGGTTAGGGAATCAGCCCCAGCATTTT. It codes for CASSEGTGLGNQPQHF.

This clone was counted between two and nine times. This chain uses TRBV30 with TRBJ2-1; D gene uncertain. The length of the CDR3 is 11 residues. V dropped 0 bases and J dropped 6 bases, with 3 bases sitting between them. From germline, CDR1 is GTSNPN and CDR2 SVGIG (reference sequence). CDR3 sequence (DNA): TGTGCCTGGAGTGTAGTCAATGAGCAGTTCTTC. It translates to CAWSVVNEQFF.

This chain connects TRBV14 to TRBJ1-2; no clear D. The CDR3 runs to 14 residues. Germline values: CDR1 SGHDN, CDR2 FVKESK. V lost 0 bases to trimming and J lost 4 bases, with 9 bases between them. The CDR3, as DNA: TGTGCCAGCAGCCAAGATGGCGGGAGCTATGGCTACACCTTC. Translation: CASSQDGGSYGYTF.

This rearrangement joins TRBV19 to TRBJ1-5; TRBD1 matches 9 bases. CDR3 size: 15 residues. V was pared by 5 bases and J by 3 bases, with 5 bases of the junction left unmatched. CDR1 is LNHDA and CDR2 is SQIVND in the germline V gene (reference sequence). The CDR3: CASSPGQGYNQPQHF. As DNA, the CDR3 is TGTGCCAGTAGTCCGGGACAGGGCTACAATCAGCCCCAGCATTTT.

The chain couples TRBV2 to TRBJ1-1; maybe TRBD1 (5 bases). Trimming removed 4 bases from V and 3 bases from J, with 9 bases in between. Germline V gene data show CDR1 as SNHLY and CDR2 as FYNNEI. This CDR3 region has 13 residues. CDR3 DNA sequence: TGTGCCAGCAGTGTTCAGGGCTACACTGAAGCTTTCTTT. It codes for CASSVQGYTEAFF.

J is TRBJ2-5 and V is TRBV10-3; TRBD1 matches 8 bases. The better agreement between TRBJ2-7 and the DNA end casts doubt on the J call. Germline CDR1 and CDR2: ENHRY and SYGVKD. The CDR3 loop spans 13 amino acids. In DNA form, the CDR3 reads TGTGCCATCAGACCAGGACAGGGCTACGAGCAGTACTTC. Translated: CAIRPGQGYEQYF.

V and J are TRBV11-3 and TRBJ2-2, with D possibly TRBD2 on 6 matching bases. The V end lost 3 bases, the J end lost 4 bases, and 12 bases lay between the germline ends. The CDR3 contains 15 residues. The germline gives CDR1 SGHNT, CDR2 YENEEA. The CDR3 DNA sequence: TGTGCCAGCAGCTTGGGTTCAGCGGGCACCGGGGAGCTGTTTTTT. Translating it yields CASSLGSAGTGELFF. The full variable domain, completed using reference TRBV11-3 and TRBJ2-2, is EAGVVQSPRYKIIEKKQPVAFWCNPISGHNTLYWYLQNLGQGPELLIRYENEEAVDDSQLPKDRFSAERLKGVDSTLKIQPAELGDSAVYLCASSLGSAGTGELFFGEGSRLTVL.

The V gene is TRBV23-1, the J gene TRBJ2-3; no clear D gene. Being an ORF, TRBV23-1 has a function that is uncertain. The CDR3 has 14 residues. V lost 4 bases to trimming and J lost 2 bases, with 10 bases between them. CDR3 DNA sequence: TGCGCCAGCAGTCCTCGTGCAAACACAGATACGCAGTATTTT. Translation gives CASSPRANTDTQYF.